These 21 T cell receptor beta chains were all obtained from the same sample, sequenced in a study of OX40 agonist ivuxolimab in advanced cancers. Assay: immunoSEQ multiplex PCR; the TCRdb copy retains only in-frame clones and omits some. The sample consists of under 45,000 clones, around 85% of them appearing once. This sample comprised CD4+ or CD8+ T cells sorted from blood, obtained in a trial of the OX40 agonist ivuxolimab. The origin of the receptors is an adult with an advanced solid tumor such as melanoma, head and neck, liver or kidney cancer.

V usage is TRBV7-8 and J usage is TRBJ2-2; 8 nucleotides agree with TRBD1. Germline V gene sequence: CDR1 SGHVS, CDR2 FQNEAQ. This CDR3 spans 15 amino acids. With 6 bases clipped from V and 8 bases from J, the junction kept 11 bases outside the gene matches. The CDR3 DNA reads as TGTGCCAGCAGTTGGGAGACAGGGGCAGGGGGGGAGCTGTTTTTT. This translates into CASSWETGAGGELFF.

The V and J genes are TRBV11-1 and TRBJ2-3; 11 bases align to TRBD1. This CDR3 is built from 14 residues. Unmatched junction bases numbered 9, after V lost 5 bases and J lost 11 bases. Per germline, CDR1 SGHAT and CDR2 FQDESV (reference sequence). The CDR3 loop reads CASSAGTGGFKQYF. The CDR3 nucleotides read TGTGCCAGCAGCGCCGGGACAGGGGGGTTTAAGCAGTATTTT.

The chain recombines TRBV11-2 with TRBJ2-7, with 7 nucleotides matching TRBD1. This CDR3 has 15 amino acids. V dropped 5 bases and J dropped 0; count of bases not matched to a gene: 7. From germline, CDR1 is SGHAT and CDR2 FQNNGV. CDR3 nucleotide sequence: TGTGCCAGCAGCCTCTCGACAGGGAACTCCTACGAGCAGTACTTC. Protein: CASSLSTGNSYEQYF. The variable domain in full, completed from reference TRBV11-2 and TRBJ2-7, reads EAGVAQSPRYKIIEKRQSVAFWCNPISGHATLYWYQQILGQGPKLLIQFQNNGVVDDSQLPKDRFSAERLKGVDSTLKIQPAKLEDSAVYLCASSLSTGNSYEQYFGPGTRLTVT.

This clone came up a few times. The rearrangement links TRBV5-1 to TRBJ2-7; D remains ambiguous. V lost 1 base and J 4 bases, leaving 9 bases between the germline ends. The CDR3 contains 13 residues. From germline, CDR1 is SGHRS and CDR2 YFSETQ. The CDR3 sequence: CASSLSLLYEQYF. The CDR3 DNA follows: TGCGCCAGCAGCTTGAGCCTATTATACGAGCAGTACTTC.

This rearrangement joins TRBV6-1 to TRBJ2-3; 7 bases align to TRBD2. Germline CDR1 reads MNHNS; CDR2 reads SASEGT. This CDR3 contains 13 residues. Trimming at V came to 5 bases and at J to 5 bases, leaving 4 bases not matched to a gene. The CDR3 reads CASSIIAGDTQYF. The CDR3 bases are TGTGCCAGCAGTATAATAGCGGGAGATACGCAGTATTTT.

This rearrangement joins TRBV7-9 to TRBJ2-7; D gene uncertain. The V gene's germline CDR1 is SEHNR and CDR2 FQNEAQ (reference sequence). The V and J ends lost 1 base and 6 bases respectively, with 7 bases between them. This CDR3 contains 12 residues. CDR3 amino acids: CASSLVSSEQYF. The CDR3 DNA is TGTGCCAGCAGCTTAGTGTCATCCGAGCAGTACTTC.

The CDR3: CASSHRQVLNYEQYF. CDR3 in DNA: TGTGCCAGCAGTCACCGACAGGTCCTGAACTACGAGCAGTACTTC. The chain uses TRBV28 and TRBJ2-7, with a possible D match to TRBD1 (6 bases). The V and J ends lost 5 bases and 3 bases respectively, with 17 bases between them. The CDR3 loop spans 15 amino acids. In germline, CDR1 is MDHEN, CDR2 SYDVKM. Full variable domain (outside the CDR3, taken from reference TRBV28 and TRBJ2-7): DVKVTQSSRYLVKRTGEKVFLECVQDMDHENMFWYRQDPGLGLRLIYFSYDVKMKEKGDIPEGYSVSREKKERFSLILESASTNQTSMYLCASSHRQVLNYEQYFGPGTRLTVT.

The chain's CDR3 is CASSLVDREQFF. CDR3 DNA sequence: TGTGCCAGCAGTTTAGTGGACCGGGAGCAGTTCTTC. J is TRBJ2-1 and V is TRBV27; D is uncertain. CDR3 size: 12 residues. V was shortened by 2 bases and J by 10 bases, with 9 bases between the two germline ends. Germline V gives CDR1 MNHEY, CDR2 SMNVEV (reference sequence).

V gene TRBV5-1 combines with J gene TRBJ1-4; 7 bases line up with TRBD1. The junction had 15 bases not matched to a gene; V was cut back by 0 bases and J by 10 bases. The CDR3 has 17 amino acids. The germline CDR1 and CDR2 sequences are SGHRS and YFSETQ. This CDR3 reads CASSLADRVRPPGKLFF. The DNA of the CDR3 is TGCGCCAGCAGCTTGGCCGACAGGGTAAGACCTCCTGGAAAACTGTTTTTT.

V and J are TRBV2 and TRBJ2-1; D is ambiguous. With 4 bases removed from V and 6 bases from J, the gap between germline ends came to 10 bases. The CDR3 extends over 13 amino acids. CDR1 is SNHLY and CDR2 is FYNNEI in the germline V gene. The CDR3 reads CASSAGPANEQFF. The CDR3 region has the DNA TGTGCCAGCAGTGCTGGGCCAGCCAATGAGCAGTTCTTC.

The chain joins TRBV14 to TRBJ1-4, with 7 bases identical to TRBD1. The CDR3 runs 17 residues. V shed 1 base and J 6 bases; nucleotides not matched to a gene: 11. CDR1 and CDR2 from the germline V gene are SGHDN and FVKESK. The DNA for the CDR3 is TGTGCCAGCAGCCAAGTCACCCCCGGGACAGTTTATGAAAAACTGTTTTTT. Its translation is CASSQVTPGTVYEKLFF.

The chain is built from TRBV6-1 and TRBJ1-1; no clear D gene. Germline CDR1 reads MNHNS; CDR2 reads SASEGT. Trimming stripped 6 bases from V and 2 bases from J, with 10 bases between. This CDR3 region has 13 residues. In DNA, the CDR3 is TGTGCCAGCAGGGGGAGCTTTAACACTGAAGCTTTCTTT. It specifies CASRGSFNTEAFF.

This chain joins TRBV5-1 and TRBJ2-1; D may match TRBD1 or TRBD2 (5 bases each). The V end was cut by 3 bases, the J end by 6 bases, with 13 bases between. Per the germline V gene, CDR1 is SGHRS and CDR2 is YFSETQ. The CDR3 runs 14 residues. CDR3 nucleotide sequence: TGCGCCAGCAGCTCAACCCGGGGCGCCAATGAGCAGTTCTTC. It translates to CASSSTRGANEQFF.

V gene TRBV6-1 combines with J gene TRBJ1-5, with D unresolved. From germline, CDR1 is MNHNS and CDR2 SASEGT. V dropped 3 bases and J dropped 0 bases, with 9 bases sitting between them. CDR3 length: 15 amino acids. Written as DNA, the CDR3 is TGTGCCAGCAGTGAGGGAGCGAGTAGCAATCAGCCCCAGCATTTT. Protein sequence: CASSEGASSNQPQHF.

This clone was detected only a few times. The rearrangement uses TRBV19 and TRBJ1-5, with a possible D match to TRBD1 (5 bases). V dropped 4 bases and J dropped 2 bases, with 12 bases sitting between them. Germline-derived CDR1 and CDR2 are LNHDA and SQIVND (reference sequence). This CDR3 spans 15 amino acids. The CDR3 DNA reads TGTGCCAGTAGTACGTACCGGGACGGCAATCAGCCCCAGCATTTT. This codes for CASSTYRDGNQPQHF.

The rearrangement links TRBV19 to TRBJ2-5; 7 bases align to TRBD1. Losses at the gene ends were 1 base for V and 3 bases for J; bases not matched to a gene: 2. The germline V gene encodes CDR1 LNHDA and CDR2 SQIVND (reference sequence). The CDR3 spans 14 residues. CDR3: CASSIGGGEETQYF. CDR3 sequence (DNA): TGTGCCAGTAGTATAGGAGGGGGCGAAGAGACCCAGTACTTC.

V usage is TRBV4-1 and J usage is TRBJ2-2; TRBD1 matches at 8 bases. Germline V gene data show CDR1 as MGHRA and CDR2 as YSYEKL. This CDR3 region has 15 residues. V trimming: 2 bases; J trimming: 7 bases; junction bases outside the gene matches: 6. CDR3 region: CASSQIGQGVGELFF. CDR3 nucleotides: TGCGCCAGCAGCCAAATTGGACAGGGAGTCGGGGAGCTGTTTTTT.

This clone was seen only a few times. The genes are TRBV4-2 and TRBJ1-2; D unresolved. The CDR3 length is 18 residues. V was shortened by 5 bases and J by 4 bases, with 26 bases between the two germline ends. Germline V CDR1 and CDR2: LGHNA, YNFKEQ. CDR3 coding DNA: TGTGCCAGCAGCTCTATTCGCGAAGGGAAGGAGGGCGTCTATGGCTACACCTTC. It translates to CASSSIREGKEGVYGYTF.

The genes are TRBV30 and TRBJ2-2; perhaps TRBD1 as D (6 bases). This CDR3 region has 17 residues. Germline V lookup: CDR1 GTSNPN, CDR2 SVGIG (reference sequence). The V end was cut by 3 bases, the J end by 3 bases, with 20 bases between. This CDR3 reads CAWSHGAVGGDTGELFF. Written as DNA, the CDR3 is TGTGCCTGGAGCCACGGGGCGGTAGGGGGAGACACCGGGGAGCTGTTTTTT.

V is TRBV4-1 and J is TRBJ2-3, with a possible D match to TRBD2 (5 bases). CDR1 is MGHRA and CDR2 is YSYEKL in the germline V gene. The CDR3 totals 14 residues. V gave up 6 bases and J gave up 2 bases, with 12 bases separating them. As DNA, the CDR3 is TGCGCCAGCAGACCCGACTACCTCACAGATACGCAGTATTTT. Protein product: CASRPDYLTDTQYF.

As to this clone: Compared with germline, one end of the junction differs, possibly owing to a read error. The chain is built from TRBV7-9 and TRBJ2-5; TRBD1 matches 9 bases. Germline V lookup: CDR1 SEHNR, CDR2 FQNEAQ (reference sequence). The length of the CDR3 is 14 residues. CDR3 in DNA: TGTGCCAGCAGCCACAGACAGGGGGAAGAGGCCCAGTACTTC. Its translation is CASSHRQGEEAQYF.